Given below is one T cell receptor (beta chain) in context. The specificity of this receptor is unknown. A single base separates this from a much larger clone, so it may be a read error. The data are from a study of type 1 and type 2 diabetes patients (dated by TCRdb to the mid-2010s). For the study in its entirety: Recruited in China, the cohort was made up of fewer than ten type 1 diabetes patients, four type 2 diabetes patients and roughly 6 nondiabetic controls. Across the study, CD4+ and CD8+ T cells were positively selected from PBMCs using CD4 or CD8 MicroBeads on MACS columns. The whole study generated about 18 million paired-end reads. The study used high-throughput sequencing to profile TCRbeta repertoires and compare individuals with type 1 diabetes, type 2 diabetes and no diabetes. For the type 1 diabetes patients, the type 2 diabetes patients acted as a disease comparison group. V gene usage was similar between approximately 20-cycle and roughly 25-cycle amplification, suggesting similar primer efficiencies and random PCR bias. Sequencing of the TCRbeta libraries was paired-end and was performed on Illumina HiSeq 2000 or MiSeq instruments. Summary of the overall study and its limitations: Type 2 diabetes patients had few highly-expanded CD4+ clones, median one, accounting for a median roughly 3.9% of reads. In both CD4+ and CD8+ T cells, type 2 diabetes repertoires were highly diverse and significantly more diverse than type 1 diabetes repertoires. Age and gender were not matched between study groups, possibly biasing interpretation. Type 2 diabetes and control samples had highly correlated V and J gene usage patterns, with the correlation between samples averaging roughly 0.97. Because only a limited number of T2D and control samples were sequenced, some T1D-only HECs might also appear in more T2D or control samples.

All diabetic patients met standard classification criteria for type 1 or type 2 diabetes, with glucose and C-peptide assessed by WHO-recommended methods. Donors were excluded if they had other autoimmune diseases or infections within the previous four weeks. A ten-milliliter sample of peripheral blood was drawn from every participant. PBMCs were isolated with LymphoPrep density separation. The instrument given in TCRdb is Illumina MiSeq. For TCRbeta CDR3 amplification, the template was genomic DNA taken from the sorted T cell subsets. Multiplex PCR with 30 forward and 13 reverse primers amplified the TCRbeta CDR3 region. PCR products were purified with AMPure XP beads, after which indices and adaptors were added in a second roughly 24-cycle PCR. Before sequencing, the libraries were purified from gel with the QIAquick Gel Extraction Kit. The published analysis was carried out like this. Paired-end reads were merged with FLASH and aligned to IMGT V, D and J germline references using IgBLAST. Reads with below 70% alignment identity to germline references were discarded, and 11,114,426 reads were retained study-wide. CDR3 boundaries, reading frame and productivity were assigned following IMGT definitions. A highly-expanded clone was defined as any clone making up 1% or more of reads, and normalized Shannon entropy served as the measure of diversity. Unpaired two-tailed t-tests were used to test for differences in Shannon entropy between groups. TCRdb reworked the public reads: Q25 trimming with fastp, MiXCR clone assembly, productive beta chains retained. For every CDR3 protein sequence, its rows merge into one entry that carries the most common genes and DNA. The V and J calls reflect TCRdb's pipeline rather than the authors' work. In all, the sample holds about 270,000 distinct CDR3 sequences, and around 47% of those were seen once. The ten largest clones represent approximately 15% of the sample.

V was cut back by 6 bases and J by 2 bases, leaving a gap of 3 bases between them. The CDR3 goes from the cysteine to the phenylalanine over 11 residues. CDR3 DNA is the only sequence kept; it has 33 bases, read in frame from the first base. CDR1 and CDR2, looked up from the germline V gene (reference sequence), are MNHEY and SMNVEV. The rearranged segments are TRBV27 and TRBJ2-3; no D gene can be assigned with confidence. The TCR comes from a man younger than 35 with type 2 diabetes. Source material: peripheral blood mononuclear cells (PBMCs). The DNA reads as follows: TGTGCCAGCAGATACACAGATACGCAGTATTTT. Its protein reads: CASRYTDTQYF.